The rows below give T cell receptor beta chains drawn from one sample of a study of a mutant IDH1 vaccine in newly diagnosed glioma. TCRdb's table, derived via immunoSEQ multiplex PCR, lists solely in-frame clones and lacks some. Among 68,000 or so clones, roughly 78% were seen once, and the ten largest hold 7.5% to 9%. The source was PBMCs, collected from a glioma patient treated with radiotherapy, temozolomide or both. Source of these receptors: a man aged 45 to 65 with glioma. Each CDR3 is given with its conserved first and last residue. The D gene is left open where the match is weak. Clone sizes are given selectively: once, few, many, or a class where the clone is expanded.

once,.,TRBV2,16,TRBJ1-2,TGTGCCAGCAGCGAGACCGGTGGGGAACGGGACTATGGCTACACCTTC,CASSETGGERDYGYTF
.,.,TRBV6-5,13,TRBJ2-7,TGTGCCAGCAGTTTCCCCGGGACCGGGGAGCAGTACTTC,CASSFPGTGEQYF
.,TRBD1,TRBV5-1,15,TRBJ2-2,TGCGCCAGCCGCCGGGACAGCAGCTACACCGGGGAGCTGTTTTTT,CASRRDSSYTGELFF
once,.,TRBV14,11,TRBJ1-6,TGTGCCAGCAGCCAACTTGGACAGCTCCACTTT,CASSQLGQLHF
.,TRBD2,TRBV6-5,14,TRBJ2-1,TGTGCCAGCTCCGGGACTAGCACCCCCACGGAGCAGTTCTTC,CASSGTSTPTEQFF
.,.,TRBV19,12,TRBJ1-1,TGTGCCAGTAGAGAGGGGAACACTGAAGCTTTCTTT,CASREGNTEAFF
.,.,TRBV6-5,14,TRBJ1-6,TGTGCCAGCAGTTACGGGCGGGGAAATTCACCCCTCCACTTT,CASSYGRGNSPLHF
.,TRBD1,TRBV19,15,TRBJ2-5,TGTGCCAGTAACCGACGAGGGGGCCTGCTGGAGACCCAGTACTTC,CASNRRGGLLETQYF
.,.,TRBV2,14,TRBJ1-5,TGTGCCAGCAGTACGGACCTGACCGTGTGGCCCCAGCATTTT,CASSTDLTVWPQHF
.,.,TRBV5-8,16,TRBJ2-4,TGTGCCAGCAGCGACCGGACGCCTTCGGATCTAAACATTCAGTACTTC,CASSDRTPSDLNIQYF
.,TRBD1,TRBV6-5,13,TRBJ2-7,TGTGCCAGCAGTTTACAGGGGAAGAACGAGCAGTACTTC,CASSLQGKNEQYF
.,TRBD1,TRBV5-1,14,TRBJ2-7,TGCGCCAGCACCTCGTGGACAGGGTCAGGCGAGCAGTACTTC,CASTSWTGSGEQYF
.,.,TRBV12-5,13,TRBJ1-1,TGTGCTAGTGGTTTGGAGGGGAACACTGAAGCTTTCTTT,CASGLEGNTEAFF
.,TRBD1,TRBV28,13,TRBJ1-4,TGTGCCAGCGGCGGGACAGGGTGGGAAAAACTGTTTTTT,CASGGTGWEKLFF
.,.,TRBV30,11,TRBJ2-5,TGTGCCTGGAGTGGGCTCGGGGAGCAGTACTTC,CAWSGLGEQYF
.,.,TRBV30,12,TRBJ1-5,TGTGCCTGGACCCCCCGCGAGAGCAACCAGCATTTT,CAWTPRESNQHF
.,TRBD1,TRBV2,13,TRBJ1-4,TGTGCCAGCAGGGGGACAGGCGGAGAAAAACTGTTTTTT,CASRGTGGEKLFF
.,TRBD2,TRBV7-2,18,TRBJ2-4,TGTGCCAGCAGCTTACGAACTAGCGGGGGCCTAGCCAAAAACATTCAGTACTTC,CASSLRTSGGLAKNIQYF
.,TRBD1,TRBV28,15,TRBJ2-2,TGTGCCAGCAGGTCGTGGACAGGGGCTACCGGGGAGCTGTTTTTT,CASRSWTGATGELFF
.,TRBD2,TRBV30,14,TRBJ2-5,TGTGCCTGGAGTGTACTGGGAGGGCAAGAGACCCAGTACTTC,CAWSVLGGQETQYF
.,TRBD2,TRBV5-6,18,TRBJ2-6,TGTGCCAGCAGCCCGCGGGCGGGGGGATTCTCTGGGGCCAACGTCCTGACTTTC,CASSPRAGGFSGANVLTF
.,TRBD1,TRBV19,15,TRBJ1-6,TGTGCCAGTAGTCCTTCCGGGACAGGTATTTCACCCCTCCACTTT,CASSPSGTGISPLHF
.,.,TRBV7-2,14,TRBJ1-5,TGTGCCAGCAGCTTAGTGCCCGGGTATCAGCCCCAGCATTTT,CASSLVPGYQPQHF
.,.,TRBV5-6,14,TRBJ1-1,TGTGCCAGCAGCTTGGGACTTCCACGTACTGAAGCTTTCTTT,CASSLGLPRTEAFF
.,TRBD1,TRBV29-1,13,TRBJ1-5,TGCAGCGTCAGACAGGGGGAAGATCAGCCCCAGCATTTT,CSVRQGEDQPQHF
.,.,TRBV30,16,TRBJ1-2,TGTGCCTGGAGTCCCCCCGGGACGCACCCTAACTATGGCTACACCTTC,CAWSPPGTHPNYGYTF
.,.,TRBV5-6,13,TRBJ1-4,TGTGCCAGCAGCTTGGACAGAGCCGGGGAACTGTTTTTT,CASSLDRAGELFF
few,.,TRBV5-4,15,TRBJ1-1,TGTGCCAGCAGCTGGGGGCTGCAGATGAACACTGAAGCTTTCTTT,CASSWGLQMNTEAFF
.,.,TRBV9,14,TRBJ2-3,TGTGCCAGCAGCGCCCAAAGGGAGGCAGATACGCAGTATTTT,CASSAQREADTQYF
.,TRBD2,TRBV9,16,TRBJ2-1,TGTGCCAGCAGCGTAGCTACTAGCGGGGGCTACAATGAGCAGTTCTTC,CASSVATSGGYNEQFF
.,.,TRBV4-3,15,TRBJ2-7,TGCGCCAGCAGCCAAGGAAGTGGGCTTACAGGGGAGCAGTACTTC,CASSQGSGLTGEQYF
.,.,TRBV6-5,13,TRBJ2-7,TGTGCCAGCAGCCCTGGAATTACCTACGAGCAGTACTTC,CASSPGITYEQYF
.,.,TRBV15,15,TRBJ1-6,TGTGCCACCAGCTCCCGGGACACTGTTAATTCACCCCTCCACTTT,CATSSRDTVNSPLHF
.,.,TRBV25-1,13,TRBJ2-5,TGTGCCAGCAGCCGGGACGGACAAGAGACCCAGTACTTC,CASSRDGQETQYF
.,.,TRBV6-6,16,TRBJ1-5,TGTGCCACAGTTGAAAGGCGAGAATCTAGCAATCAGCCCCAGCATTTT,CATVERRESSNQPQHF
.,TRBD2,TRBV30,14,TRBJ2-7,TGTGCCTTATCGGTTAGCGGGGGTCCATACGAGCAGTACTTC,CALSVSGGPYEQYF
.,.,TRBV18,15,TRBJ1-5,TGTGCCAGCTCACCTAGAGGGGGTGTCGGGCAGCCCCAGCATTTT,CASSPRGGVGQPQHF
few,.,TRBV9,16,TRBJ2-3,TGTGCCAGCAGCCCACCGGGGAGGGGGAGCGCAGATACGCAGTATTTT,CASSPPGRGSADTQYF
once,.,TRBV5-1,15,TRBJ1-4,TGCGCCAGCAGCTTGGTGCCGGGAACTAATGAAAAACTGTTTTTT,CASSLVPGTNEKLFF
once,.,TRBV7-8,13,TRBJ1-1,TGTGCCAGCAGATTTGAGGCTTACACTGAAGCTTTCTTT,CASRFEAYTEAFF
few,.,TRBV7-2,12,TRBJ2-1,TGTGCCAGCAGCTCAGGGAGGAATGAGCAGTTCTTC,CASSSGRNEQFF
.,TRBD1,TRBV10-3,17,TRBJ2-7,TGTGCCATCAGTGAGTCTGGAGGTTGGACAGGCTCCTACGAGCAGTACTTC,CAISESGGWTGSYEQYF
once,TRBD1,TRBV5-6,16,TRBJ1-2,TGTGCCAGCAGCCTGTACGACAGGGTTGGTAACTATGGCTACACCTTC,CASSLYDRVGNYGYTF
once,TRBD1,TRBV7-2,19,TRBJ2-6,TGTGCCAGCAGCCCACCGGGACAGGGCCCTACTTCTGGGGCCAACGTCCTGACTTTC,CASSPPGQGPTSGANVLTF
.,.,TRBV6-4,16,TRBJ2-1,TGTGCCAGCAGTGACTCAGAGACTAGGAGCTACAATGAGCAGTTCTTC,CASSDSETRSYNEQFF
.,.,TRBV18,13,TRBJ1-3,TGTGCCAGCTCACCGGTAGCCGCGGAAGCCATATATTTT,CASSPVAAEAIYF
.,.,TRBV9,11,TRBJ1-2,TGTGCCAGCAGCCAAGGGTTTGGCTACACCTTC,CASSQGFGYTF
.,.,TRBV30,12,TRBJ2-4,TGTGCCTGGAGTGTGCAGGGCACGAGTCAGTACTTC,CAWSVQGTSQYF
.,.,TRBV11-2,12,TRBJ1-6,TGTGCCAGCAGCTTAGATAATTCACCCCTCCACTTT,CASSLDNSPLHF
.,.,TRBV18,15,TRBJ1-5,TGTGCCAGCTCACCTGGGGCAGCCTCAAATCAGCCCCAGCATTTT,CASSPGAASNQPQHF
once,.,TRBV5-1,14,TRBJ2-3,TGCGCCAGCAGCCTTGGCGCCCCAGAGGATACGCAGTATTTT,CASSLGAPEDTQYF
.,TRBD1,TRBV6-6,16,TRBJ1-1,TGTGCCAGCAGGGGACAGGCTGGCGGTGCGAACACTGAAGCTTTCTTT,CASRGQAGGANTEAFF